The 21 T cell receptor beta chains below come from one sample, sequenced in a study of blood T cell repertoires in COVID-19. Sequencing used immunoSEQ multiplex PCR; TCRdb keeps in-frame clones, though not all of them. The table has approximately 200,000 clones, just under 90% seen once. The specimen was PBMCs or T cells enriched from blood (not recorded which). Source of these receptors: a man aged 25-45 years who had recovered from COVID-19.

The chain employs TRBV28 and TRBJ2-1; 8 bases line up with TRBD1. CDR3 length: 15 amino acids. Germline CDR1 reads MDHEN; CDR2 reads SYDVKM. V dropped 5 bases and J dropped 8; count of bases not matched to a gene: 11. CDR3 coding DNA: TGTGCCAGCAGTCCCCCGACAGGGGCGAGGTATGAGCAGTTCTTC. Its protein product is CASSPPTGARYEQFF.

The V gene is TRBV30, the J gene TRBJ1-4, with D tentatively TRBD1 (5 bases). V gave up 4 bases and J gave up 0 bases, with 6 bases separating them. Germline V lookup: CDR1 GTSNPN, CDR2 SVGIG (reference sequence). This CDR3 contains 13 residues. This CDR3 is CAWTGATNEKLFF. In DNA form, the CDR3 reads TGTGCCTGGACGGGGGCAACTAATGAAAAACTGTTTTTT. Filled out from reference TRBV30 and TRBJ1-4, the complete variable domain reads SQTIHQWPATLVQPVGSPLSLECTVEGTSNPNLYWYRQAAGRGLQLLFYSVGIGQISSEVPQNLSASRPQDRQFILSSKKLLLSDSGFYLCAWTGATNEKLFFGSGTQLSVL.

This chain links TRBV29-1 with TRBJ1-2, with a weak D call TRBD1 (6 bases). Germline-derived CDR1 and CDR2 are SQVTM and ANQGSEA. The CDR3 contains 13 residues. Between the trimmed V and J ends, which lost 6 bases and 3 bases, there was a span of 14 bases. This chain's CDR3 is CSVRGAGDYGYTF. CDR3 nucleotides: TGCAGCGTCCGGGGAGCAGGGGACTATGGCTACACCTTC. Full variable domain (remainder filled in from reference TRBV29-1 and TRBJ1-2): SAVISQKPSRDICQRGTSLTIQCQVDSQVTMMFWYRQQPGQSLTLIATANQGSEATYESGFVIDKFPISRPNLTFSTLTVSNMSPEDSSIYLCSVRGAGDYGYTFGSGTRLTVV.

The chain links TRBV6-2 or TRBV6-3 to TRBJ2-3, with D perhaps TRBD1 (6 bases). The CDR3 runs to 15 residues. The germline V gene encodes CDR1 MNHEY and CDR2 SVGEGT. Trimming left V 0 bases short and J 2 bases short, with 9 bases between. The CDR3 sequence: CASSYSEGVTDTQYF. Written as DNA, the CDR3 is TGTGCCAGCAGTTACTCCGAGGGGGTCACAGATACGCAGTATTTT.

The chain couples TRBV18 to TRBJ2-2; D remains ambiguous. Germline V CDR1 and CDR2: KGHSH, LQKENI. The CDR3 contains 16 residues. Between the trimmed V and J ends, which lost 1 base and 5 bases, there was a span of 14 bases. CDR3 sequence: CASSPLSASTTGELFF. CDR3 bases: TGTGCCAGCTCACCACTAAGTGCTTCAACAACCGGGGAGCTGTTTTTT. The full variable domain, with the rest looked up from reference TRBV18 and TRBJ2-2, is NAGVMQNPRHLVRRRGQEARLRCSPMKGHSHVYWYRQLPEEGLKFMVYLQKENIIDESGMPKERFSAEFPKEGPSILRIQQVVRGDSAAYFCASSPLSASTTGELFFGEGSRLTVL.

The chain links TRBV6-5 to TRBJ2-3; 7 nucleotides agree with TRBD2. Germline assignment: CDR1 MNHEY and CDR2 SVGAGI. The CDR3 is 15 residues long. The V gene end was trimmed by 4 bases and the J gene end by 3 bases; junction bases not matched to a gene: 7. The CDR3 DNA reads as TGTGCCAGCAGTTCTCCGCGGGAGTTTACAGATACGCAGTATTTT. Amino acid sequence: CASSSPREFTDTQYF.

V usage is TRBV27 and J usage is TRBJ1-2; 9 nucleotides align to TRBD1. This CDR3 has 15 residues. CDR1 is MNHEY and CDR2 is SMNVEV in the germline V gene (reference sequence). Unmatched junction bases numbered 7, after V lost 5 bases and J lost 3 bases. The CDR3 region is CASSPGQGRHYGYTF. CDR3 DNA: TGTGCCAGCAGTCCAGGACAGGGGCGGCACTATGGCTACACCTTC.

The genes are TRBV5-1 and TRBJ2-5, with TRBD2 identical over 11 bases. The CDR3 sequence is 17 residues long. The junction had 9 bases not matched to a gene; V was cut back by 0 bases and J by 5 bases. CDR1 is SGHRS and CDR2 is YFSETQ in the germline V gene. This chain's CDR3 is CASSLVPSGRPGETQYF. The CDR3, as DNA: TGCGCCAGCAGCTTGGTTCCTAGCGGGAGGCCGGGGGAGACCCAGTACTTC.

This clone was counted a single time. CDR3 loop: CATSRDPGHTEAFF. CDR3 bases: TGTGCCACCAGCAGAGACCCAGGGCACACTGAAGCTTTCTTT. The chain has TRBV15 and TRBJ1-1, with TRBD1 as a possible D gene (5 bases). Looked up from germline, CDR1 is LNHNV and CDR2 is YYDKDF (reference sequence). There are 14 residues in the CDR3. Trimming removed 0 bases from V and 3 bases from J, with 8 bases in between.

The chain joins TRBV4-1 to TRBJ2-1; TRBD2 agrees at 10 bases. J lost 0 bases, V lost 5 bases, and 10 bases had no gene match. In germline, CDR1 is MGHRA, CDR2 YSYEKL. CDR3 length equals 18 residues. CDR3 sequence (DNA): TGCGCCAGCAGCTTTCTACTAGCGGGGTGGAGCTCCTACAATGAGCAGTTCTTC. This codes for CASSFLLAGWSSYNEQFF.

The chain has TRBV19 and TRBJ2-1; 8 nucleotides line up with TRBD2. Germline V gives CDR1 LNHDA, CDR2 SQIVND (reference sequence). This CDR3 has 22 residues. V gave up 0 bases and J gave up 3 bases; unmatched junction bases: 22. CDR3 DNA sequence: TGTGCCAGTAGTATAGATGTTGGGGGTACGGGACTAGAGATTAATCACTACAATGAGCAGTTCTTC. It specifies CASSIDVGGTGLEINHYNEQFF.

The chain is built from TRBV5-1 and TRBJ1-1, with a tentative D call TRBD1 (5 bases). The CDR3 is made up of 16 amino acids. V lost 4 bases to trimming and J lost 0 bases, with 16 bases between them. Germline CDR1 is SGHRS and CDR2 is YFSETQ. Here the CDR3 DNA reads TGCGCCAGCAGCCAGGGCGGGGCTTGGGTGAACACTGAAGCTTTCTTT. Residues: CASSQGGAWVNTEAFF.

This rearrangement joins TRBV6-5 to TRBJ1-5; 8 bases fit TRBD1. V was clipped by 6 bases and J by 3 bases; unmatched bases: 1. In germline, CDR1 is MNHEY, CDR2 SVGAGI. The CDR3 is 13 amino acids. The CDR3 loop is CASRGQDNQPQHF. The CDR3 region has the DNA TGTGCCAGCAGGGGACAGGACAATCAGCCCCAGCATTTT.

Note on this clone: The same CDR3 also results from other DNA sequences found in this sample. This chain joins TRBV19 and TRBJ1-1; 7 nucleotides match TRBD1. CDR1 is LNHDA, CDR2 SQIVND, per germline (reference sequence). The J segment lost 3 bases and the V segment lost 3 bases, leaving 4 bases of the junction unmatched. CDR3 length equals 14 residues. The CDR3 is CASSMRQGDTEAFF. The DNA for the CDR3 is TGTGCCAGTAGTATGAGACAGGGAGACACTGAAGCTTTCTTT.

This chain joins TRBV30 and TRBJ2-2; D is unclear. Germline V gene sequence: CDR1 GTSNPN, CDR2 SVGIG (reference sequence). Trimming removed 4 bases from V and 3 bases from J, with 6 bases in between. This CDR3 contains 12 residues. Here the CDR3 DNA reads TGTGCCTGGAAACGGGACACCGGGGAGCTGTTTTTT. Its protein product is CAWKRDTGELFF.

The CDR3 nucleotides are TGCGCCAGCAGCCAATCTCTAGCGGACCAAGAGACCCAGTACTTC. This codes for CASSQSLADQETQYF. The rearrangement uses TRBV4-3 and TRBJ2-5; the match to TRBD2 covers 7 bases. The V segment lost 2 bases and the J segment 0 bases; nucleotides outside the gene matches: 3. Germline V gene lookup returns CDR1 LGHNA and CDR2 YSLEER. The CDR3 spans 15 residues.

V gene TRBV7-2 combines with J gene TRBJ2-6; D gene unclear. From germline, CDR1 is SGHTA and CDR2 FQGNSA. The CDR3 is 15 residues long. V lost 5 bases, J lost 2 bases, and 10 bases lay in between. The CDR3 DNA sequence: TGTGCCAGCAGCCCGAGGTTAGCTGGGGCCAACGTCCTGACTTTC. It specifies CASSPRLAGANVLTF.

This chain joins TRBV28 and TRBJ2-7; TRBD2 might be the D (5 bases). V lost 4 bases to trimming and J lost 4 bases, with 14 bases between them. The CDR3 is 14 amino acids. The germline CDR1 and CDR2 sequences are MDHEN and SYDVKM. DNA for the CDR3: TGTGCCAGCAGTTCCGCGGGCAGCGAATACGAGCAGTACTTC. Its translation is CASSSAGSEYEQYF.

The rearrangement links TRBV3-1 (or the pseudogene TRBV3-2) to TRBJ1-1; D gene unclear. The CDR3 is made up of 13 amino acids. Per the germline V gene, CDR1 is LGHDT and CDR2 is YNNKEL (reference sequence). Trimming cost V 3 bases and J 1 base, with 6 bases left between them. The CDR3 region is CASSQAANTEAFF. The CDR3, as DNA: TGTGCCAGCAGCCAGGCGGCGAACACTGAAGCTTTCTTT.

The sample holds a few counts of this clone. V usage is TRBV4-1 and J usage is TRBJ1-2; 8 bases are a match to TRBD1. V lost 2 bases to trimming and J lost 8 bases; unmatched junction nucleotides: 10. CDR1 and CDR2 (germline): MGHRA, YSYEKL. The CDR3 length is 15 residues. CDR3 in DNA: TGCGCCAGCAGCCAATATACCGACAGGGGTTGGGGCTACACCTTC. This encodes CASSQYTDRGWGYTF.

This chain uses TRBV6-5 with TRBJ1-6; D is possibly TRBD1 (6 bases). This CDR3 has 13 residues. V dropped 6 bases and J dropped 7 bases, with 10 bases sitting between them. Looked up from germline, CDR1 is MNHEY and CDR2 is SVGAGI. For the CDR3, the DNA is TGTGCCAGCAGGCCGGACAGCAATTCACCCCTCCACTTT. It codes for CASRPDSNSPLHF.